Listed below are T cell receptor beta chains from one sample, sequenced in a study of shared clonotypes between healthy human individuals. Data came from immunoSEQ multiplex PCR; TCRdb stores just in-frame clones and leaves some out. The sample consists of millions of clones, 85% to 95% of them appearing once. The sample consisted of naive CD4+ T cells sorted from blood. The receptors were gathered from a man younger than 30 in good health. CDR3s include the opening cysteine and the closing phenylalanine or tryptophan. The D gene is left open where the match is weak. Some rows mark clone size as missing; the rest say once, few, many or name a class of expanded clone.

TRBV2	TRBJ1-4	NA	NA	CASRGLEKLFF	TGTGCCAGCAGGGGGTTGGAAAAACTGTTTTTT
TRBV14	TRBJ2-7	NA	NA	CASSQKGLPPKNEQYF	TGTGCCAGCAGCCAAAAGGGGCTCCCCCCGAAGAACGAGCAGTACTTC
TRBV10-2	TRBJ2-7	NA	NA	CASTSGKLTYEQYF	TGCGCCAGCACGAGCGGTAAACTAACCTACGAGCAGTACTTC
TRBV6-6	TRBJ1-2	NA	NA	CASSLDGNYGYTF	TGTGCCAGCAGTTTGGACGGTAACTATGGCTACACCTTC
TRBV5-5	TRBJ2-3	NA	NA	CASSWGQATPTDTQYF	TGTGCCAGCAGCTGGGGGCAGGCAACCCCTACAGATACGCAGTATTTT
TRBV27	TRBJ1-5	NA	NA	CASRTGAQPQHF	TGTGCCAGCAGGACGGGGGCTCAGCCCCAGCATTTT
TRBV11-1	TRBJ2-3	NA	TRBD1	CASSPRDRPSTDTQYF	TGTGCCAGCAGCCCAAGGGACAGGCCTTCCACAGATACGCAGTATTTT
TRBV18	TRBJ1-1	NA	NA	CASSGGEETEAFF	TGTGCCAGCTCTGGGGGCGAGGAGACTGAAGCTTTCTTT
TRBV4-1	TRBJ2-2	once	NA	CASSQELGITSGELFF	TGCGCCAGCAGCCAAGAGCTCGGGATCACGTCCGGGGAGCTGTTTTTT
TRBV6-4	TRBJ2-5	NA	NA	CASSEQGGQETQYF	TGTGCCAGCAGTGAACAGGGTGGTCAAGAGACCCAGTACTTC
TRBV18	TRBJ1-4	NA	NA	CASSPLPSLQGPNEKLLF	TGTGCCAGCTCACCTCTCCCTTCGTTACAGGGACCAAATGAAAAACTGCTTTTT
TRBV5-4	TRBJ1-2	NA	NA	CASRGQNYGYTF	TGTGCCAGCAGAGGGCAGAACTATGGCTACACCTTC
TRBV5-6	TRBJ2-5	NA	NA	CASSLLGEETQYF	TGTGCCAGCAGCTTGTTGGGAGAGGAGACCCAGTACTTC
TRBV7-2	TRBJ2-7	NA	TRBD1	CASSLGQGAEQYF	TGTGCCAGCAGCTTGGGACAGGGAGCCGAGCAGTACTTC
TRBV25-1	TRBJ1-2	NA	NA	CASSEYARHGTHGYTF	TGTGCCAGCAGTGAATATGCGAGGCACGGGACGCATGGCTACACCTTC
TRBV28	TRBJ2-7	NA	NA	CASSAVHEQYF	TGTGCCAGCAGTGCCGTCCACGAGCAGTACTTC
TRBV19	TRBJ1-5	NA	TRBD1	CASSTTRDSHQPQHF	TGTGCCAGTTCCACGACCCGGGACAGCCATCAGCCCCAGCATTTT
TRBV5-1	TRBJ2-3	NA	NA	CASSLAGGGPDTQYF	TGCGCCAGCAGCTTGGCCGGCGGGGGCCCAGATACGCAGTATTTT
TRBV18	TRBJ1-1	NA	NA	CASSPQGNANTEAFF	TGTGCCAGCTCACCACAGGGAAACGCGAACACTGAAGCTTTCTTT
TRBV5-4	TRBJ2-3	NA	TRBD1	CASSPGQGPDTQYF	TGTGCCAGCAGCCCGGGACAGGGGCCAGATACGCAGTATTTT
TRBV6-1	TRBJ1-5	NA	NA	CASGVNQPQHF	TGTGCCAGCGGGGTCAATCAGCCCCAGCATTTT
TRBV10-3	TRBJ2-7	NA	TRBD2	CAISDPGLAGVYEQYF	TGTGCCATCAGTGACCCGGGACTAGCGGGAGTCTACGAGCAGTACTTC
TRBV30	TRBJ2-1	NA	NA	CAWEAGVYNEQFF	TGTGCCTGGGAAGCGGGTGTCTACAATGAGCAGTTCTTC
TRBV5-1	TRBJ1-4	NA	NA	CASSLGSRSGEKLFF	TGCGCCAGCAGCTTGGGTAGCCGATCTGGTGAAAAACTGTTTTTT
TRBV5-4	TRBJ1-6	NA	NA	CASSSFGPYNSPLHF	TGTGCCAGCAGCTCCTTCGGCCCCTATAATTCACCCCTCCACTTT
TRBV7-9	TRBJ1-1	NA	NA	CASSLARVAMNTEAFF	TGTGCCAGCAGCTTAGCGCGGGTAGCTATGAACACTGAAGCTTTCTTT
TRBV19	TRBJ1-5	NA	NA	CASSTLGNSNQPQHF	TGTGCCAGTAGTACATTGGGAAATAGCAATCAGCCCCAGCATTTT
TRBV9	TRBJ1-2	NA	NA	CASSAETGSTGYTF	TGTGCCAGCAGCGCGGAAACAGGGTCTACGGGCTACACCTTC
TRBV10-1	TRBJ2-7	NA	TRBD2	CASSESLAGVQYF	TGCGCCAGCAGTGAGTCACTAGCGGGAGTGCAGTACTTC
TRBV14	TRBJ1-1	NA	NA	CASSLGGGTAEAFF	TGTGCCAGCAGCCTTGGCGGGGGAACGGCTGAAGCTTTCTTT
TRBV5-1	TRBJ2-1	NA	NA	CASSTGNNEQFF	TGCGCCAGCAGTACGGGGAACAATGAGCAGTTCTTC